These 15 T cell receptor beta chains were all obtained from the same sample, sequenced in a study of T cells after yellow fever vaccination. TCRdb reprocessed the 5' RACE reads with MiXCR, giving one entry per CDR3 protein. The table lists over 250,000 distinct CDR3 sequences, about 4% of them singletons, with approximately 25% in the top ten. Specimen: PBMCs, collected 5 days after the yellow fever booster vaccination. The receptor source for this set is a man between 18 and 29 years old who received the YFV17D yellow fever vaccine.

DNA for the CDR3: TGTGCCAGCTCACTCGGGGTCAAAAATGAGCAGTTCTTC. This translates into CASSLGVKNEQFF. The chain employs TRBV18 and TRBJ2-1, with D maybe TRBD2 (5 bases). The V end lost 4 bases, the J end lost 7 bases, and 11 bases lay between the germline ends. The CDR3 contains 13 residues. Looked up from germline, CDR1 is KGHSH and CDR2 is LQKENI. Based on the CDR3 plus reference TRBV18 and TRBJ2-1, the full variable domain is NAGVMQNPRHLVRRRGQEARLRCSPMKGHSHVYWYRQLPEEGLKFMVYLQKENIIDESGMPKERFSAEFPKEGPSILRIQQVVRGDSAAYFCASSLGVKNEQFFGPGTRLTVL.

This clonotype occurred many times. The chain uses TRBV9 and TRBJ2-3; D ambiguous. The CDR3 is 15 amino acids. The germline gives CDR1 SGDLS, CDR2 YYNGEE. Trimming removed 0 bases from V and 0 bases from J, with 8 bases in between. The CDR3 region has the DNA TGTGCCAGCAGCGTAGGTTATAGAAGCACAGATACGCAGTATTTT. Translating it yields CASSVGYRSTDTQYF.

The chain uses TRBV2 and TRBJ2-7; D not resolved. This CDR3 has 14 residues. CDR1 is SNHLY and CDR2 is FYNNEI in the germline V gene. Deletions cut 9 bases from V and 0 bases from J, with 15 bases between. CDR3 residues: CASSSLTFSYEQYF. The CDR3 DNA is TGTGCCAGTTCCTCCCTGACATTCTCCTACGAGCAGTACTTC.

In its sample, this clonotype was seen a few times. The chain is built from TRBV7-9 and TRBJ2-2; TRBD1 agrees at 10 bases. With V trimmed by 5 bases and J by 6 bases, 9 bases remained unmatched. Germline assignment: CDR1 SEHNR and CDR2 FQNEAQ (reference sequence). The CDR3 covers 16 residues. CDR3 sequence (DNA): TGTGCCAGCAGCCCCACCGGGACAGGGGAGGCCGGGGAGCTGTTTTTT. It is translated as CASSPTGTGEAGELFF. Full variable domain (remainder filled in from reference TRBV7-9 and TRBJ2-2): DTGVSQNPRHKITKRGQNVTFRCDPISEHNRLYWYRQTLGQGPEFLTYFQNEAQLEKSRLLSDRFSAERPKGSFSTLEIQRTEQGDSAMYLCASSPTGTGEAGELFFGEGSRLTVL.

The chain employs TRBV5-1 and TRBJ2-1; a weak D match, TRBD1 (6 bases). Germline loops: CDR1 SGHRS, CDR2 YFSETQ. Trimming left V 2 bases short and J 6 bases short, with 9 bases between. The CDR3 length is 13 residues. The CDR3 coding sequence is TGCGCCAGCAGCTTCAGGGGTATCAATGAGCAGTTCTTC. This gives the protein CASSFRGINEQFF.

This clonotype was counted a few times. The chain is built from TRBV7-9 and TRBJ2-1; 10 bases agree with TRBD2. Per the germline V gene, CDR1 is SEHNR and CDR2 is FQNEAQ (reference sequence). This CDR3 contains 16 residues. Trimming at V came to 5 bases and at J to 3 bases, leaving 7 bases not matched to a gene. The CDR3 coding sequence is TGTGCCAGCAGCCCCAGGAGCGGGGGGGGCTACAATGAGCAGTTCTTC. Translated, it gives CASSPRSGGGYNEQFF. Drawing the rest from reference TRBV7-9 and TRBJ2-1, the complete variable domain is DTGVSQNPRHKITKRGQNVTFRCDPISEHNRLYWYRQTLGQGPEFLTYFQNEAQLEKSRLLSDRFSAERPKGSFSTLEIQRTEQGDSAMYLCASSPRSGGGYNEQFFGPGTRLTVL.

About this clonotype: Germline is not matched at one junction end, which may reflect a read error. This chain connects TRBV7-2 to TRBJ2-1, with D tentatively TRBD1 (6 bases). CDR3 length equals 14 residues. Germline CDR1 SGHTA, CDR2 FQGNSA. The CDR3 loop reads CASTTGWGPNEQFF. The CDR3 coding sequence is TGTGCTAGCACCACGGGCTGGGGGCCTAATGAGCAGTTCTTC. Full variable domain (missing parts from reference TRBV7-2 and TRBJ2-1): GAGVSQSPSNKVTEKGKDVELRCDPISGHTALYWYRQSLGQGLEFLIYFQGNSAPDKSGLPSDRFSAERTGGSVSTLTIQRTQQEDSAVYLCASTTGWGPNEQFFGPGTRLTVL.

This clonotype was found many times. V usage is TRBV5-1 and J usage is TRBJ2-5; D uncertain. The CDR3 is 12 residues long. Looked up from germline, CDR1 is SGHRS and CDR2 is YFSETQ. Trimming removed 4 bases from V and 5 bases from J, with 9 bases in between. CDR3 coding DNA: TGCGCCAGCAGCGAAATTTGGGAGACCCAGTACTTC. Translating it yields CASSEIWETQYF.

This clonotype showed up just a few times. The V gene is TRBV6-1, the J gene TRBJ1-2; D call uncertain. The ends were cut back, 0 bases at V and 4 bases at J, with 3 bases in the middle. CDR3 size: 12 residues. CDR1 MNHNS and CDR2 SASEGT come from the germline V gene. This chain's CDR3 is CASSEALYGYTF. In DNA form, the CDR3 reads TGTGCCAGCAGTGAAGCGCTCTATGGCTACACCTTC.

This chain connects TRBV18 to TRBJ2-6, with D tentatively TRBD2 (5 bases). There are 16 residues in the CDR3. V lost 6 bases to trimming and J lost 4 bases, with 16 bases between them. Germline CDR1 and CDR2: KGHSH and LQKENI. The CDR3 sequence: CASSATGSTGANVLTF. DNA of the CDR3: TGTGCCAGCTCTGCGACGGGGAGTACAGGGGCCAACGTCCTGACTTTC.

This chain joins TRBV19 and TRBJ1-5, with 9 bases that match TRBD1. Unmatched junction bases numbered 3, after V lost 4 bases and J lost 2 bases. Germline values: CDR1 LNHDA, CDR2 SQIVND (reference sequence). The CDR3 covers 15 residues. The CDR3: CASSTTGGGNQPQHF. As DNA, the CDR3 is TGTGCCAGTAGTACTACAGGGGGCGGCAATCAGCCCCAGCATTTT.

The chain joins TRBV7-8 to TRBJ2-7; D gene ambiguous. The CDR3 runs 13 residues. The germline gives CDR1 SGHVS, CDR2 FQNEAQ. The ends were cut back, 5 bases at V and 9 bases at J, with 17 bases in the middle. CDR3 in DNA: TGTGCCAGCAGCCCCGAAGGCCTTGGGTGGCAGTACGTC. It encodes CASSPEGLGWQYV.

This clonotype turned up a few times. The V call is TRBV7-2, the J call TRBJ2-1; 9 bases line up with TRBD2. This CDR3 contains 13 residues. Unmatched junction bases numbered 5, after V lost 4 bases and J lost 10 bases. The V gene's germline CDR1 is SGHTA and CDR2 FQGNSA. The CDR3 here is CASSSVAGAEQFF. CDR3 nucleotides: TGTGCCAGCAGCTCCGTAGCGGGGGCCGAGCAGTTCTTC. The variable domain in full, completed from reference TRBV7-2 and TRBJ2-1, reads GAGVSQSPSNKVTEKGKDVELRCDPISGHTALYWYRQSLGQGLEFLIYFQGNSAPDKSGLPSDRFSAERTGGSVSTLTIQRTQQEDSAVYLCASSSVAGAEQFFGPGTRLTVL.

Ten or more counts support this clonotype. The CDR3 DNA reads as TGTGCCAGCAGCTCGCGGCGGAACGAGCAGTACGTC. Protein product: CASSSRRNEQYV. This chain uses TRBV12-3 or TRBV12-4 with TRBJ2-7; no clear D. This CDR3 region has 12 residues. Trimming pared 6 bases from V and 5 bases from J, leaving 11 bases between.

This clonotype was counted ten times or more. J is TRBJ1-5 and V is TRBV10-3; D gene ambiguous. This CDR3 spans 13 amino acids. Germline lookup yields CDR1 ENHRY and CDR2 SYGVKD. Trimming shortened V by 7 bases and J by 1 base, and 8 bases separated the two germline ends. The CDR3 sequence: CAITSESNQPQHF. The CDR3 nucleotides read TGTGCCATCACATCGGAGAGCAATCAGCCCCAGCATTTT.